The 17 T cell receptor beta chains below were found in one sample sequenced in a study of spatial heterogeneity in lung cancer. The study, taken as a whole, reports: Tumors with more nonsynonymous mutations had more expanded intratumoral alpha and beta TCRs.

Using its own MiXCR run on the 5' RACE reads, TCRdb lists one record per CDR3 protein. In the table there are some 2,300 distinct CDR3 sequences, roughly a fifth of which are singletons. Time point described: sample taken at primary tumor resection. What these receptors recognize is not known. This specimen consisted of lung tumor tissue, obtained at surgery. The receptor set was obtained from a male donor with early-stage non-small cell lung cancer.

CDR3 DNA sequence: TGTGCCAGCAGTTTAACCGGGGGGGACGAAAAACTGTTTTTT. It translates to CASSLTGGDEKLFF. The rearrangement links TRBV27 to TRBJ1-4; D is possibly TRBD1 (5 bases). Trimming removed 2 bases at V and 8 bases at J, with 12 bases between. CDR3 size: 14 residues. CDR1 and CDR2 (germline): MNHEY, SMNVEV (reference sequence). Variable domain in full (rest from reference TRBV27 and TRBJ1-4): EAQVTQNPRYLITVTGKKLTVTCSQNMNHEYMSWYRQDPGLGLRQIYYSMNVEVTDKGDVPEGYKVSRKEKRNFPLILESPSPNQTSLYFCASSLTGGDEKLFFGSGTQLSVL.

This clonotype is termed medium-sized (0.01 to 0.1%). V is TRBV27 and J is TRBJ1-2, with D unresolved. From germline, CDR1 is MNHEY and CDR2 SMNVEV (reference sequence). Trimming pared 2 bases from V and 0 bases from J, leaving 10 bases between. The CDR3 has 15 amino acids. CDR3 DNA: TGTGCCAGCAGTTTAAAGCCAGATCCTAACTATGGCTACACCTTC. Amino acid sequence: CASSLKPDPNYGYTF.

This clonotype was found a few times. This chain links TRBV30 with TRBJ2-3, with a weak D call TRBD2 (6 bases). The CDR3 runs to 15 residues. Looked up from germline, CDR1 is GTSNPN and CDR2 is SVGIG (reference sequence). V lost 5 bases and J 2 bases, leaving 17 bases between the germline ends. CDR3 bases: TGTGCCTGGGAGGACCTAGCGTCCCCCACAGATACGCAGTATTTT. Encoded protein: CAWEDLASPTDTQYF.

V gene TRBV6-6 combines with J gene TRBJ2-5; TRBD1 might be the D (7 bases). V was trimmed by 4 bases and J by 2 bases, leaving 20 bases between them. Germline CDR1 reads MNHNY; CDR2 reads SVGAGI (reference sequence). The CDR3 is made up of 17 amino acids. CDR3 coding DNA: TGTGCCAGCAGTTTAACTGCAGGGGGAGGAGGTCAAGAGACCCAGTACTTC. Protein: CASSLTAGGGGQETQYF.

This sequence joins TRBV5-1 and TRBJ2-5; D is unclear. The CDR3 extends over 14 amino acids. The germline CDR1 and CDR2 sequences are SGHRS and YFSETQ. V was trimmed by 4 bases and J by 0 bases, leaving 10 bases between them. The CDR3 nucleotides read TGCGCCAGCAGCCCTAACCCCTACCAAGAGACCCAGTACTTC. Translation: CASSPNPYQETQYF. Using reference TRBV5-1 and TRBJ2-5 for the parts outside the CDR3, the full variable domain is KAGVTQTPRYLIKTRGQQVTLSCSPISGHRSVSWYQQTPGQGLQFLFEYFSETQRNKGNFPGRFSGRQFSNSRSEMNVSTLELGDSALYLCASSPNPYQETQYFGPGTRLLVL.

CDR3 amino acids: CAGGQNTEAFF. CDR3 DNA sequence: TGTGCCGGGGGACAGAACACTGAAGCTTTCTTT. The chain combines TRBV6-1 with TRBJ1-1; a weak D match, TRBD1 (6 bases). Deletions cut 11 bases from V and 1 base from J, with 8 bases between. Germline CDR1 MNHNS, CDR2 SASEGT. The CDR3 is 11 amino acids.

The chain uses TRBV5-4 and TRBJ2-5; no reliable D call. The length of the CDR3 is 15 residues. The germline V gene has CDR1 SGHNT and CDR2 YYREEE (reference sequence). The V and J ends lost 4 bases and 0 bases respectively, with 13 bases between them. For the CDR3, the DNA is TGTGCCAGCAGCCGGATGGACGGTTACCAAGAGACCCAGTACTTC. Protein product: CASSRMDGYQETQYF.

The CDR3 region is CAWSVKQDPGVLTF. The CDR3, as DNA: TGTGCCTGGAGTGTTAAACAGGACCCTGGCGTCCTGACTTTC. The chain has TRBV30 and TRBJ2-6, with a possible D match to TRBD1 (5 bases). Germline lookup yields CDR1 GTSNPN and CDR2 SVGIG (reference sequence). V was pared by 0 bases and J by 12 bases, with 15 bases between. The CDR3 is 14 residues long.

The sample holds many counts of this clonotype. The chain joins TRBV20-1 to TRBJ2-7, with 10 bases matching TRBD2. The germline V gene encodes CDR1 DFQATT and CDR2 SNEGSKA (reference sequence). The CDR3 consists of 16 residues. V shed 6 bases, J shed 5 bases, and the junction held 16 bases outside the gene matches. DNA for the CDR3: TGCAGTGCCCAGGGGTATAGCGGGAGGATTAGCGACGAGCAGTACTTC. It translates to CSAQGYSGRISDEQYF.

This clonotype was counted only a few times. The chain combines TRBV19 with TRBJ2-1; 13 bases match TRBD2. The J segment lost 8 bases and the V segment lost 7 bases, leaving 8 bases of the junction unmatched. The CDR3 sequence is 15 residues long. The germline V gene has CDR1 LNHDA and CDR2 SQIVND (reference sequence). This CDR3 reads CASTLGLAGVDEQFF. As DNA, the CDR3 is TGTGCCAGTACCCTCGGACTAGCGGGGGTTGATGAGCAGTTCTTC.

The chain is built from TRBV27 and TRBJ2-3; the D is unclear. CDR3 length: 13 amino acids. V was trimmed by 5 bases and J by 4 bases, leaving 10 bases between them. CDR1 and CDR2 (germline): MNHEY, SMNVEV (reference sequence). CDR3 sequence reads: CASSSTSADTQYF. The CDR3 DNA reads as TGTGCCAGCAGTAGCACGTCCGCAGATACGCAGTATTTT.

V usage is TRBV20-1 and J usage is TRBJ2-7; D may be TRBD1 or TRBD2 (5 bases each). This CDR3 contains 12 residues. V was pared by 5 bases and J by 2 bases, with 10 bases between. Germline V gene lookup returns CDR1 DFQATT and CDR2 SNEGSKA (reference sequence). CDR3 DNA: TGCAGTGCTTTCCGGGACCCCTACGAGCAGTACTTC. Its translation: CSAFRDPYEQYF.

This clonotype was counted many times. Sequence at one end of the junction differs from germline and may be a read error. This chain connects TRBV7-7 to TRBJ1-2, with D unresolved. The CDR3 spans 14 residues. CDR1 is SSHAT, CDR2 FNYEAQ, per germline (reference sequence). The CDR3 sequence is CASSPGLGRLGYTF. The CDR3 DNA follows: TGTGCTAGCAGCCCAGGTCTTGGCCGATTAGGCTACACCTTC.

This clonotype was found many times. The rearrangement links TRBV2 to TRBJ1-2; TRBD1 matches 12 bases. Looked up from germline, CDR1 is SNHLY and CDR2 is FYNNEI. The CDR3 is 13 amino acids. V was pared by 6 bases and J by 5 bases, with 1 base of the junction left unmatched. CDR3: CASRGQGAYGYTF. The DNA for the CDR3 is TGTGCCAGCAGGGGACAGGGGGCGTATGGCTACACCTTC.

The V and J genes are TRBV4-3 and TRBJ1-5, with D perhaps TRBD1 (5 bases). Germline V gene lookup returns CDR1 LGHNA and CDR2 YSLEER. V lost 0 bases to trimming and J lost 4 bases, with 13 bases between them. This CDR3 has 16 residues. The CDR3 here is CASSQDLQGMNQPQHF. CDR3 in DNA: TGCGCCAGCAGCCAAGATTTGCAGGGTATGAATCAGCCCCAGCATTTT.

With regard to this clonotype: This clone may be a read error of a much larger clone one base away. The chain uses TRBV10-3 and TRBJ1-2; D not certain. This CDR3 comprises 14 residues. Per germline, CDR1 ENHRY and CDR2 SYGVKD. The CDR3 nucleotides are TGTGCCATCAGTAAGTCCGGCAGTTGGTCGGGCTACACCTTC. This encodes CAISKSGSWSGYTF.

The gene calls are TRBV7-2 and TRBJ1-1; D possibly corresponds to TRBD1 (5 bases). The CDR3 has 14 residues. Per the germline V gene, CDR1 is SGHTA and CDR2 is FQGNSA. V lost 2 bases, J lost 3 bases, and 10 bases lay in between. In DNA, the CDR3 is TGTGCCAGCAGCTTACATGGGGCAGACACTGAAGCTTTCTTT. Residues: CASSLHGADTEAFF. The full variable domain, with the rest looked up from reference TRBV7-2 and TRBJ1-1, is GAGVSQSPSNKVTEKGKDVELRCDPISGHTALYWYRQSLGQGLEFLIYFQGNSAPDKSGLPSDRFSAERTGGSVSTLTIQRTQQEDSAVYLCASSLHGADTEAFFGQGTRLTVV.